These T cell receptor beta chains were read from a single sample in a study of OX40 agonist ivuxolimab in advanced cancers. The method was immunoSEQ multiplex PCR; TCRdb's version includes in-frame clones alone and lacks a portion of them. The table lists about 12,000 clones, roughly two thirds of them singletons. The specimen was CD4+ or CD8+ T cells sorted from blood, collected in a trial of the OX40 agonist ivuxolimab. The receptors were sampled from an adult with an advanced solid tumor such as melanoma, head and neck, liver or kidney cancer. The CDR3 runs from the conserved cysteine through the conserved F or W. A D gene is named only where the DNA matches it firmly. Part of the rows lack a size; the others show once, few, many or a class for expanded clones.

TGTGCCAGCTCTAACAGTCCGACCTACGAGCAGTACTTC	CASSNSPTYEQYF	.	once	TRBV7-9	TRBJ2-7
TGCGCCAGCTACAGCGGGGGCGATGAGCAGTTCTTC	CASYSGGDEQFF	TRBD2	.	TRBV5-1	TRBJ2-1
TGTGCCAGCAGCCCTGCGGAGGGACAGTCTTTCTACGAGCAGTACTTC	CASSPAEGQSFYEQYF	.	.	TRBV7-9	TRBJ2-7
TGTGCCAGCAGCTTAGCTGGGGCCGCCGATGGCTACACCTTC	CASSLAGAADGYTF	.	few	TRBV7-9	TRBJ1-2
TGTGCCAGCAGCTTAGCGATGGGTGAGCAGTTCTTC	CASSLAMGEQFF	.	.	TRBV7-9	TRBJ2-1
TGTGCCAGCAGTTCGTGGGGGGACTACGAGCAGTACTTC	CASSSWGDYEQYF	.	.	TRBV28	TRBJ2-7
TGTGCCAGCAGCGGAATAATACAAGAGACCCAGTACTTC	CASSGIIQETQYF	.	few	TRBV9	TRBJ2-5
TGCGCCAGCAGCCAAGAGGACAGGGGCTACAATGAGCAGTTCTTC	CASSQEDRGYNEQFF	TRBD1	.	TRBV4-3	TRBJ2-1
TGTGCCAGCAGCCCGCTCCGGGCATCTAGCACAGATACGCAGTATTTT	CASSPLRASSTDTQYF	.	once	TRBV7-8	TRBJ2-3
TGCAGCGTTGAAGTGGCAGGGGACAACTATGGCTACACCTTC	CSVEVAGDNYGYTF	.	few	TRBV29-1	TRBJ1-2
TGTGCCAGTAGTATAGGGGGACTAGCGGCCTACGAGCAGTACTTC	CASSIGGLAAYEQYF	TRBD2	once	TRBV19	TRBJ2-7
TGTGCCAGCAGCATTGGCTTAGGAGAGACCCAGTACTTC	CASSIGLGETQYF	.	.	TRBV4-2	TRBJ2-5
TGTGCCAGCAGCTTGACAGGGTATAATTCACCCCTCCACTTT	CASSLTGYNSPLHF	TRBD1	.	TRBV7-6	TRBJ1-6
TGTGCCAGCAGCTCCACTAGCGGGGGGCAAGAGACCCAGTACTTC	CASSSTSGGQETQYF	TRBD2	.	TRBV7-9	TRBJ2-5
TGCAGCGTTTTGGGGGTTATCGGGCAGGTTAATGAGCAGTTCTTC	CSVLGVIGQVNEQFF	.	.	TRBV29-1	TRBJ2-1
TGTGCCAGCAGCCAAAATTCGGGACTGGATGGCTACACCTTC	CASSQNSGLDGYTF	.	once	TRBV7-9	TRBJ1-2
TGTGCCAGCAGTCAGTGGACAGCAAATGAGCAGTTCTTC	CASSQWTANEQFF	.	few	TRBV27	TRBJ2-1
TGTGCCAGCAGTGCGCCGGGACGGACGAAGTACAATGAGCAGTTCTTC	CASSAPGRTKYNEQFF	.	once	TRBV27	TRBJ2-1
TGTGCCAGCAGCTCCAAACAGGGTAGTAGCACAGATACGCAGTATTTT	CASSSKQGSSTDTQYF	.	medium-sized	TRBV9	TRBJ2-3
TGTGCCAGCAGCCCCGGGGCTAGTGAGTCCTACGAGCAGTACTTC	CASSPGASESYEQYF	.	once	TRBV7-9	TRBJ2-7
TGTGCCAGCAGTTATAGGCCGACAGGGCAGAACACTGAAGCTTTCTTT	CASSYRPTGQNTEAFF	TRBD1	few	TRBV28	TRBJ1-1
TGCAGCGTTGAAATCGCGGGAAGGAACACCGGGGAGCTGTTTTTT	CSVEIAGRNTGELFF	.	.	TRBV29-1	TRBJ2-2
TGTGCCAGCAGTGAAGAGCGACAGGGGAAAAATGAGCAGTTCTTC	CASSEERQGKNEQFF	TRBD1	once	TRBV6-1	TRBJ2-1
TGTGCCAGCAGCCAAGAGGAAGGGGCTCTCTATGGCTACACCTTC	CASSQEEGALYGYTF	.	few	TRBV11-2	TRBJ1-2
TGCGCCAGCAGTCAACTCGTCGGACAGGGATCGAACACCATATATTTT	CASSQLVGQGSNTIYF	TRBD1	.	TRBV10-1	TRBJ1-3
TGTGCCAGCACCCTGGGGGAGAACACTGAAGCTTTCTTT	CASTLGENTEAFF	.	few	TRBV28	TRBJ1-1
TGTGCCAGCAGGTTCATCTTAGAGGGCGGGAGAGATGCCACCGGGGAGCTGTTTTTT	CASRFILEGGRDATGELFF	TRBD2	.	TRBV28	TRBJ2-2
TGTGCCAGCTCACCGGGAGTGAACACCGGGGAGCTGTTTTTT	CASSPGVNTGELFF	.	.	TRBV18	TRBJ2-2
TGTGCCAGTCTCTATTACCCTGAAGCTTTCTTT	CASLYYPEAFF	.	.	TRBV2	TRBJ1-1
TGTGCCAGCAGTCTCTCACAGGGGGCTGGTAATGAGCAGTTCTTC	CASSLSQGAGNEQFF	TRBD1	.	TRBV27	TRBJ2-1
TGTGCCAGCAGCGTAGCTACGAGGGTGGGAGAGACCCAGTACTTC	CASSVATRVGETQYF	.	medium-sized	TRBV9	TRBJ2-5
TGCAGCGTGGCGGGAGGTAGCGGGGTAAAAACCGGGGAGCTGTTTTTT	CSVAGGSGVKTGELFF	TRBD2	once	TRBV29-1	TRBJ2-2
TGTGCCAGTAGTATAGGGGTAGAAGAATACGAGCAGTACTTC	CASSIGVEEYEQYF	.	.	TRBV19	TRBJ2-7
TGTGCCAGCAGCTCACCATTTAGCTCCGGGGAGCTGTTTTTT	CASSSPFSSGELFF	.	.	TRBV7-9	TRBJ2-2
TGTGCCAGCAGCCCACAGGTCCTACGGGGCTACACCTTC	CASSPQVLRGYTF	.	.	TRBV7-9	TRBJ1-2
TGTGCCAGCAGCAGCTGGACGGGACAGGAGAACACTGAAGCTTTCTTT	CASSSWTGQENTEAFF	TRBD1	.	TRBV13	TRBJ1-1
TGTGCCAGCAGTATTGAAGCTTTCTTT	CASSIEAFF	.	.	TRBV6-5	TRBJ1-1
TGTGCCAGCAGCGGGAGCATCGGGCCTGGCGAGCAGTACTTC	CASSGSIGPGEQYF	.	.	TRBV9	TRBJ2-7
TGTGCCAGTATGCCTAGCGGGGGTTACAATGAGCAGTTCTTC	CASMPSGGYNEQFF	TRBD2	few	TRBV19	TRBJ2-1
TGTGCCAGCAGTTTGGGGGGACAGGGGGGCTACGAGCAGTACTTC	CASSLGGQGGYEQYF	TRBD1	.	TRBV27	TRBJ2-7
TGTGCCAGCAGCTTAGCAAGCGGGGTAGGGGCCAACGTCCTGACTTTC	CASSLASGVGANVLTF	TRBD2	.	TRBV7-9	TRBJ2-6
TGCGCCAGCAGCTTAGGGGGAAGTGGGGACTACACCTTC	CASSLGGSGDYTF	.	.	TRBV7-8	TRBJ1-2
TGCGCCAGCAGCTTGGCCATGGAGGAGATGAACACTGAAGCTTTCTTT	CASSLAMEEMNTEAFF	.	.	TRBV5-1	TRBJ1-1
TGCGCCAGCAGCCCCTGGCCTGCAACTAATGAAAAACTGTTTTTT	CASSPWPATNEKLFF	.	.	TRBV5-1	TRBJ1-4
TGTGCCAGCAGCCCACCGACGACACTCACGCAGTATTTT	CASSPPTTLTQYF	.	.	TRBV9	TRBJ2-3
TGCGCCAGCAGCCAAGCTATTCGGGGTGGGGATGAAGCTTTCTTT	CASSQAIRGGDEAFF	.	.	TRBV4-3	TRBJ1-1
TGTGCCAGTAGTCCCTTGGACAGATTGAACACTGAAGCTTTCTTT	CASSPLDRLNTEAFF	.	few	TRBV19	TRBJ1-1
TGCGCCAGCAGCCAATCTAGCTTGGGTGAGCAGTTCTTC	CASSQSSLGEQFF	.	few	TRBV4-1	TRBJ2-1
TGTGCCAGCAGCTTGGCGTCCGGCGGGGAGCTGTTTTTT	CASSLASGGELFF	.	.	TRBV5-6	TRBJ2-2
TGTGCCAGTAGTTCGGGGACAGGGGGCGATGAGCAGTTCTTC	CASSSGTGGDEQFF	TRBD1	.	TRBV19	TRBJ2-1
TGTGCCAGCAGTTGGGACTCCGGTAGCAATCAGCCCCAGCATTTT	CASSWDSGSNQPQHF	.	.	TRBV7-2	TRBJ1-5
TGTGCCAGCAGCTTTGCGGGGTTAGGTTTACTAGGCACTGAAGCTTTCTTT	CASSFAGLGLLGTEAFF	.	few	TRBV5-5	TRBJ1-1
TGTGCCAGCAGCACTTTAGCGGGATACGACGAGCAGTACTTC	CASSTLAGYDEQYF	TRBD2	.	TRBV7-6	TRBJ2-7
TGTGCCAGCAGCTTAGTAGGCGGGACGGCCGCCTACGAGCAGTACTTC	CASSLVGGTAAYEQYF	.	.	TRBV7-9	TRBJ2-7
TGTGCCAGCAGCGCACGGGACAGTGGGTTTTCCTACGAGCAGTACTTC	CASSARDSGFSYEQYF	TRBD1	.	TRBV7-9	TRBJ2-7
TGTGCCAGCACCTCCCCGTGGAACGAGCAGTACTTC	CASTSPWNEQYF	.	.	TRBV6-6	TRBJ2-7
TGCGCCAGCAGCCAAGATCGCAGCGACAGGGGTTATGGCTACACCTTC	CASSQDRSDRGYGYTF	TRBD1	few	TRBV4-3	TRBJ1-2
TGTGCCAGCAGTCTGGGACAGGGTTACGAGCAGTACTTC	CASSLGQGYEQYF	TRBD1	.	TRBV28	TRBJ2-7
TGTGCCGTCGACAGGGGATCGGGATACGAGCAGTACTTC	CAVDRGSGYEQYF	TRBD1	.	TRBV19	TRBJ2-7
TGCGCCAGCAGTTGGAAAGGGAGCGAGCAGTACTTC	CASSWKGSEQYF	.	.	TRBV5-1	TRBJ2-7